This T cell receptor beta chain was sequenced during a study of regulatory T cells in long-lasting Graves disease. Findings of the study overall: The number of shared public clonotypes was higher in persistent patients (around 2,500) than new patients (966). Persistent disease exhibited a predilection for TRBV28, TRBJ1-2 and TRBJ2-5.

Germline V CDR1 and CDR2: KGHDR, SFDVKD. The V segment lost 5 bases and the J segment 4 bases; nucleotides outside the gene matches: 1. This CDR3 has 13 residues. Notes on this clonotype: The antigen is not known.

The TCR beta library used iRepertoire HTBI primers with Arm-PCR amplification of CDR3. Per the original data handling: Identification of gene segments yielded more than 60 TRBV and 13 to 15 TRBJ across samples. TCRdb used MiXCR to reprocess the multiplex PCR reads, holding one entry per CDR3 protein. TCRdb, rather than the study authors, made the V and J calls. Of a few hundred thousand distinct CDR3 sequences detected, 23% appear once; the ten largest clones hold around 26%. Time point specified: persistent/refractory GD, antithyroid drugs over 5 years with positive TRAb. PBMC-extracted RNA yielded the TCR library. Patients came from an endocrinology department in Xi'an, China.

This TCR was recovered from a female donor with Graves disease. J is TRBJ1-5 and V is TRBV24-1; 7 bases agree with TRBD1. The starting material was peripheral blood mononuclear cells (PBMCs), obtained when the disease was refractory, from a patient treated with antithyroid drugs. In DNA form, the CDR3 reads TGTGCCACCAGTGGACAGGGAAATCAGCCCCAGCATTTT. Its translation is CATSGQGNQPQHF.